The present TCR beta chain was sequenced within a study of T cell changes during pregnancy in multiple sclerosis. The CDR3 covers 14 residues. Germline CDR1 and CDR2: ENHRY and SYGVKD. V was cut by 5 bases and J by 3 bases, with 13 bases left in between. Libraries were prepared by immunoSEQ multiplex PCR; TCRdb keeps only in-frame clonotypes and omits some of them. The sample carries 56,000 or so clones, about nine tenths recorded once. The TCR comes from a female donor with multiple sclerosis, enrolled in a pregnancy study. This material consisted of CD4+ T cells from peripheral blood mononuclear cells, taken in the third trimester of pregnancy. The rearrangement joins TRBV10-3 to TRBJ2-5, with D maybe TRBD2 (5 bases). CDR3 DNA sequence: TGTGCCATCAGTTCACCGGGATGGGAAGAGACCCAGTACTTC. Translated, it gives CAISSPGWEETQYF.